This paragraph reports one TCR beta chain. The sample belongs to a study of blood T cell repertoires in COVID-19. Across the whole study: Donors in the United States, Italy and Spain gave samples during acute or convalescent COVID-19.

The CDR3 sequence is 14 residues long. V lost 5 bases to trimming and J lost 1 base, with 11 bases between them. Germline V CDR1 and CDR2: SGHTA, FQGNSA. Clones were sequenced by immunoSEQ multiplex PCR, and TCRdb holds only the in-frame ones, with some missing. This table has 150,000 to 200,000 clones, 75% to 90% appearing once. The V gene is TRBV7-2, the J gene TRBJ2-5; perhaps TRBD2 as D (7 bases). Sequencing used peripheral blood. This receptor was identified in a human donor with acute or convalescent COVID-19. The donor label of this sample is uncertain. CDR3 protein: CASSTRGLQETQYF. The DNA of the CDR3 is TGTGCCAGCAGCACGCGGGGGCTCCAAGAGACCCAGTACTTC. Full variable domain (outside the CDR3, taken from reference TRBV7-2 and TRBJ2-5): GAGVSQSPSNKVTEKGKDVELRCDPISGHTALYWYRQSLGQGLEFLIYFQGNSAPDKSGLPSDRFSAERTGGSVSTLTIQRTQQEDSAVYLCASSTRGLQETQYFGPGTRLLVL.